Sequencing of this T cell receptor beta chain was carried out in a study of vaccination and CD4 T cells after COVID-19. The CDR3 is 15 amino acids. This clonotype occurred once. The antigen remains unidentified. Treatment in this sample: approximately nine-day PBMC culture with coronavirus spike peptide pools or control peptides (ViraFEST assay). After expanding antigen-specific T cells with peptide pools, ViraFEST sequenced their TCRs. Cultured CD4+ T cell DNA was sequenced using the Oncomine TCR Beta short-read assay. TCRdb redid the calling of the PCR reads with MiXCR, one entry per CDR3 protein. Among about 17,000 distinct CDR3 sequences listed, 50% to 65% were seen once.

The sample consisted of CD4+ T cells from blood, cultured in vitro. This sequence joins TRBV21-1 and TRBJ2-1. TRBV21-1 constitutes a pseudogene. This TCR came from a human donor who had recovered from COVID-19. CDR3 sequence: CASSRTVSSYNEQFF. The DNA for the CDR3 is TGTGCCAGCAGTAGGACGGTGAGCTCCTACAATGAGCAGTTCTTC.